This T cell receptor (beta chain) was recorded in a study of T cell responses to AZD1222 COVID-19 vaccine. Findings of the study overall: Females outnumbered males among donors, who were mostly white British; clonal diversity was possibly underestimated. No day 14 peak samples; only post-peak repertoires were characterized. The number of AZD1222 recipients seropositive at baseline was only five to seven.

This table comes from immunoSEQ multiplex PCR, and its TCRdb copy is limited to in-frame clones, with some not included. The table shows roughly 200,000 clones, with about 93% occurring only once. V was cut by 5 bases and J by 4 bases, with 8 bases left in between. Germline lookup yields CDR1 SEHNR and CDR2 FQNEAQ (reference sequence). The CDR3 extends over 12 amino acids. This clone was seen only a few times. What it binds is not known. Here the sequenced sample was peripheral blood, taken 28 days after the second dose of the MenACWY control vaccine. The V gene is TRBV7-9, the J gene TRBJ1-1, with D possibly TRBD1 on 6 matching bases. This TCR derives from an adult who received the MenACWY meningococcal vaccine as a control. This chain's CDR3 is CASSQGGTEAFF. CDR3 nucleotides: TGTGCCAGCAGCCAAGGGGGCACTGAAGCTTTCTTT.